The entry that follows covers one T cell receptor (beta chain) sequence. What it binds is unknown. This entry is derived from a study of Graves' ophthalmopathy and Graves' hyperthyroidism. The CDR3 totals 14 residues. The germline CDR1 and CDR2 sequences are ENHRY and SYGVKD. The V gene lost 10 bases and the J gene lost 2 bases, with 17 bases spanning the gap. Amplified TCR beta CDR3 regions were obtained using RNA transcripts as template. Second-round multiplex PCR came after a first-round RT-PCR that employed HTBI primers. Each CDR3 protein is one row after TCRdb ran MiXCR on the multiplex PCR reads. The sample holds 650,000 to 900,000 distinct CDR3 sequences; 40% are singletons and the top ten take roughly 46%. Overall study results and limits: Most thyroid-expanded clonotypes exceeding 0.001 frequency were also found in blood.

The gene calls are TRBV10-3 and TRBJ2-5; D might be TRBD2 (5 bases). The TCR comes from an adult man with Graves' ophthalmopathy. The specimen sequenced was peripheral blood. The CDR3 region has the DNA TGTGCCAGCACCCCGACCGGACTGCAAGAGACCCAGTACTTC. It encodes CASTPTGLQETQYF.